This entry concerns a single T cell receptor (beta chain). Its antigen specificity is not known. No base quality values were provided; no much bigger clone lies one nucleotide off. The data originate from a study of cytomegalovirus exposure and HLA in healthy donors (dated by TCRdb to 2016 to 2017). With respect to the entire study: According to an earlier analysis of several hundred of the donors, about 190 million T cells yielded 100 million or so unique TCR beta sequences and 276 Gb of sequence data. About 280 gigabases of sequencing data and 75 million to 85 million unique TCR sequences made up an early release that covered fewer than 650 HLA-typed donors. Of the roughly 400 genotyped donors, 65% to 90% were placed in the genetic ancestry cluster associated with self-reported Caucasian donors. The study aimed to test whether signatures of past pathogen exposure could be identified by cataloging public T cell receptors. The T cell repertoires of around 670 subjects were profiled by immunosequencing and related to cytomegalovirus serostatus. Besides the first cohort of roughly 660 subjects, a separate validation cohort made up of over 100 different subjects was used. To predict cytomegalovirus infection status, the study brought together high-throughput TCR immunosequencing, statistical association of individual TCRs with disease status, and machine learning. To study patterns of TCR occurrence, a later analysis re-analyzed previously published TCR beta repertoires from 600 to 750 donors and added high-resolution HLA genotyping. In the later analysis, no new phenotypic data were used to find candidate immune exposures; instead, reliance was placed on TCR beta sequences and their occurrence across donors. An earlier analysis of roughly 580 of the donors used high-throughput TCR beta sequencing to judge whether each TCR beta V gene segment behaved as functional or pseudogenic. Donor age, sex, ethnicity and CMV serostatus were compiled alongside the repertoire data. A later genetic analysis used genome-wide SNP genotypes for about three fifths of the 666 donors, treating that subset as a discovery cohort. All discovery cohort repertoires had been generated on a single sequencing platform. Both class I and class II loci were covered by HLA typing, at four-digit resolution. Typing coverage differed by locus: A, B, C, DRB1 and DQB1 were typed in about 629-640 donors, DQA1 in about 550, DPA1 in 600 to 610, and DPB1 in 450 to 480. A handful of DR-DQ haplotypes were handled as single units for association and clustering because linkage in the cohort was strong. Across approximately 400 genotyped donors of the cohort, an average of roughly 250,000 unique TCR beta nucleotide sequences per donor were sequenced, and around 19% of those sequences were non-productive.

General findings and caveats noted by the study authors: A group of highly shared sequence variants was considered likely to be a technical artifact of the sequencing pipeline. Broadly in line with IMGT annotations, most TCR beta V segments showed up in productive rearrangements about 87% or about 30% of the time in an earlier analysis of about 500 of the donors. Assigning TCR associations to individual alleles was difficult when HLA alleles, especially DR and DQ, strongly co-occurred. While some public TCRs were present in many individuals, most TCR sequences turned up only very rarely across donors. It was suggested by the authors that the approach could potentially be generalized to other disease states and immunological phenotypes. V-gene and J-gene trimming of TCR beta chains was associated with a missense DCLRE1C variant in a later genetic analysis, and the association was replicated in an independent cohort. In a later analysis, HLA-associated TCR beta chains were found to be more clonally expanded and to have lower generation probabilities than equally common non-associated chains. Linkage disequilibrium might explain the correlated functional status among segregating V segments, but an unknown experimental factor could not be excluded. For the cohort, immune exposure information was limited to CMV serostatus. Only TCR beta chains were sequenced in this cohort, and the absence of alpha or paired-chain data limited detectable features. In both the original and validation cohorts, the classifier was reported to diagnose cytomegalovirus status with high specificity and sensitivity. In vitro tests confirmed that a few of the cytomegalovirus-associated TCR beta chains recognize cytomegalovirus antigens. A further reported finding was that TCR beta sequences accurately predicted the HLA-A and HLA-B alleles for most subjects in the first cohort. A later analysis found that most CMV-associated TCR beta chains appeared HLA-restricted, with HLA associations seemingly driven largely by CMV exposure. A total of around 150 TCR beta chains were listed by the study as associated with cytomegalovirus. A later genetic analysis reported fewer N-insertions in productive TCRs among donors in an Asian-associated ancestry cluster than the 666-donor mean. Some IMGT-functional V segments, including TRBV6-2 and TRBV6-3, could not be distinguished by the 87-base-pair reads and were therefore excluded. Because some donors lacked HLA typing at each locus, the association tests relied only on the typed subset. In a later analysis, the rate of TCR association differed among HLA loci, with DRB1 alleles having the most associated TCRs and HLA-C alleles having the fewest. Because counts were too low, about 17 rarely observed V segments, including chromosome 9 orphons, were excluded from the earlier analysis of 587 of the donors. Several of the top co-occurrence clusters appeared to be linked to parvovirus B19, influenza, CMV and Epstein-Barr virus, according to a later analysis. Sequencing depth was assumed to be roughly uniform across donors in the presence/absence analyses, though that assumption may not hold. A later analysis associated about 18,000 TCR beta sequences with specific HLA alleles at a false discovery rate of 0.05.

From the cysteine up to the phenylalanine, the CDR3 has a length of 14 residues. This entry keeps only the CDR3 DNA: 42 bases, framed from base 1. CDR1 and CDR2 are drawn from the germline V gene: MDHEN, SYDVKM. V is trimmed back by 8 bases and J by 10 bases, and the junction contains 11 bases that no gene match accounts for. Libraries were prepared through the immunoSEQ multiplex PCR assay. For the multiplex PCR, a mixture combining 60 forward primers for TCR Vbeta segments and 13 reverse primers for TCR Jbeta segments was used. The CDR3 region of rearranged TCR beta genes was amplified from genomic DNA with a multiplex PCR assay. The amplified TCR beta libraries were sequenced on the Illumina HiSeq System as 87-base-pair reads. On the study's bioinformatics: Across the 670 or so repertoires, a later analysis counted 75 million to 90 million unique TCR beta chains, about 10 million of which were shared by at least two donors. To remove PCR and sequencing errors, raw reads were error-corrected and collapsed into unique sequences using a nearest-neighbor algorithm that merged closely related sequences. CDR3 sequences were aligned to IMGT reference sequences to assign V, D and J gene segments. For a sequence to be retained, a match of at least six nucleotides was required to both a V gene segment and a J gene segment. Rearrangements were called productive when the CDR3 lacked stop codons and stayed in frame with V and J; all others were non-productive. Following IMGT convention, CDR3 was defined as the stretch from the second conserved V-encoded cysteine up to the conserved J-encoded phenylalanine. The earlier analysis of fewer than 700 of the donors excluded sequences that lacked an unambiguous match to a single V gene segment. An earlier analysis of fewer than 750 of the donors classified V segments as functional when productive rearrangements were above 56.7% and as segregating when the standard deviation between donors was above 5%. A statistical classification framework was built for diagnosing cytomegalovirus status from the catalog of TCR beta chain sequences. In a later analysis, TCR nucleotide sequences were compared against IMGT/GENE-DB human TR gene sequences so that V and J genes could be assigned. Using the TCRdist pipeline, a later analysis assigned CDR3 sequences along with most-parsimonious VDJ recombination scenarios. In a later analysis, each TCR beta chain was defined by its CDR3 amino acid sequence together with its V-gene family, and reads without a unique V-gene family were excluded. A later analysis removed 592 highly shared, low-generation-probability nucleotide sequences to deal with suspected cross-contamination and a sequencing artifact. In a later analysis, a clonal expansion index was calculated for each public chain from normalized within-repertoire ranks of inferred template counts. In a later analysis, generation probabilities were computed with a VDJ recombination model fitted to out-of-frame rearrangements, and the resulting probabilities were checked against IGoR. Hypergeometric tests were used in a later analysis to score TCR-TCR, TCR-HLA and TCR-CMV co-occurrence, with a repertoire-size bias correction applied to the TCR pairs. False discovery rates were estimated in a later analysis by permuting HLA or CMV assignments 20 times. In a later analysis, co-occurring TCRs were grouped with DBSCAN, and TCRdist sequence similarity was added when clustering was performed within HLA-allele-positive subsets. Repertoires with fewer than 30,000 or more than 120,000 public chains, plus five repertoires with anomalous nucleotide sharing, were excluded from co-occurrence clustering. In TCRdb, the immuneACCESS table is reduced to in-frame sequences with V and J assigned. These tables do not hold every clone; where another copy was compared, an unresolved V gene accounts for under half, and the others remain unexplained. From that table come the V and J calls and clone size; the DNA was used to work out D and trimming. The sample includes more than 100,000 clones, with around 85% observed a single time. Clones ranked in the top ten supply under 2.5% of the sample.

The cohort comprised fewer than 700 healthy bone marrow donors. At the time of sampling, every cohort member was nominally healthy, though immune exposures that went unrecorded were likely present. The donor was CMV seronegative and belonged to the group of around 350 seronegative cohort members. Each donor provided a peripheral blood sample, and peripheral blood mononuclear cells were used for TCR beta sequencing. The Qiagen DNeasy Blood Extraction Kit was used to extract genomic DNA from the blood cell samples. The receptor comes from a man aged 25-40 years in good health and CMV-seronegative. Input material: PBMCs. This sequence uses TRBV28 and TRBJ2-1; a stretch of 10 junction bases matches TRBD2. This receptor has the CDR3 CASLATSGVGEQFF. The sequenced DNA is TGTGCCAGCCTAGCCACTAGCGGGGTTGGGGAGCAGTTCTTC.